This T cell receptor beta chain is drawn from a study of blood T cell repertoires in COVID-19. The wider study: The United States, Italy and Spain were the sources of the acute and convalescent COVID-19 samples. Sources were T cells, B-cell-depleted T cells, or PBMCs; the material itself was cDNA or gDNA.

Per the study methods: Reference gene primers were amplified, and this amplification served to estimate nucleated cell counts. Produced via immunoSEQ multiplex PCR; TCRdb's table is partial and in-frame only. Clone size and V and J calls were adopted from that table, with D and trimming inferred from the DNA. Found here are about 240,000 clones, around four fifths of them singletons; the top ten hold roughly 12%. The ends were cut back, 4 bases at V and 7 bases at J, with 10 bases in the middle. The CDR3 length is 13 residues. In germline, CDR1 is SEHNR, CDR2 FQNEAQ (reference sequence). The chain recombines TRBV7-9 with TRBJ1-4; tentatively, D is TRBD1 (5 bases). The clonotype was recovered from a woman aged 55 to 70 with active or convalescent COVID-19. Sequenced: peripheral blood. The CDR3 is CASSSQGFEKLFF. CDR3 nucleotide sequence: TGTGCCAGCAGCTCCCAGGGATTTGAAAAACTGTTTTTT.